This T cell receptor beta chain was found in a study of post-analysis software for immune sequencing data (dated by TCRdb to between 2014 and 2016). For the wider study: Disease courses on record covered relapsing-remitting, secondary progressive and progressive-relapsing multiple sclerosis, though some patients had no subtype annotation. Patient repertoires were compared against roughly 12 previously published healthy control repertoires from donors aged 6 to 25 years. A subset of samples was prepared in parallel using single-end sample barcoding, then pooled and co-amplified after Illumina adapter ligation.

Study-level results and caveats: The control group was slightly older than the multiple sclerosis patient group. Significantly lower normalized Chao1 diversity was found in multiple sclerosis patients than in controls, suggesting substantial peripheral T-cell clonal expansion. Strong co-clustering of samples prepared in the same batch was shown by direct clustering with F measure, prompting a batch-effect correction.

To demonstrate the VDJtools post-analysis software, TCR beta repertoires were profiled from the peripheral blood of over ten young patients with multiple sclerosis. Multiple sclerosis patients were children and adolescents aged about 6 to 15 years. The library was obtained by PCR. The instrument was an Illumina HiSeq 2500. Unique molecular identifiers were incorporated into TCR beta cDNA libraries to reduce PCR and sequencing biases. Some 500,000 cDNA molecules were obtained for every 1 to 10 million input T cells, so each molecule roughly corresponded to one T cell. The same protocol used for the earlier healthy control dataset was applied to prepare and sequence the patient libraries. Samples belonging to the same batch were prepared together, multiplexed and sequenced on a shared HiSeq lane. The authors' pipeline ran thus. MIGEC was used to process the raw barcoded reads, and molecular identifier groups with only a single read were discarded before consensus assembly and CDR3 extraction. Clonotype tables were post-analysed with VDJtools, normalizing diversity by down-sampling all datasets to the smallest sample size. In repertoire overlap clustering, CDR3 amino acid sequences, but not nucleotide sequences, were matched to correct batch-related cross-sample contamination. TCRdb reanalyzed the raw reads on its own, using fastp at Q25 for trimming and MiXCR for clone calling, and kept in-frame beta chains. One record per CDR3 amino acid sequence lists the most common genes and DNA. The V and J calls, along with clone size, are taken from TCRdb and not from the paper's own processing. Within this sample are about 460,000 distinct CDR3 sequences, with over 35% of them counted one time only. Jointly, the top ten make up 12% of the sample.

This clonotype showed up just once. Its specific antigen is unknown. Base qualities were left out, and no much larger clone turns up one base away. Sequencing was carried out using blood. The receptor comes from a girl aged 5-17 years with multiple sclerosis.

The bases read TGTGCCAGCAGCTGGGACCTCAACTATGAGCAGTACTTC. This translates into CASSWDLNYEQYF. The chain joins TRBV6-5 to TRBJ2-7; the D element might be TRBD1 or TRBD2, as each aligns at 5 bases. V loses 6 bases, J loses 7 bases, and the germline ends lie 16 bases apart. From its cysteine to its phenylalanine, the CDR3 spans 13 amino acids. The kept DNA is CDR3 alone, 39 bases in frame from the first base. The germline V gene supplies CDR1 MNHEY and CDR2 SVGAGI.